Only one count was recorded for the clone carrying this T cell receptor (beta chain). Its antigen is undetermined. These data come from a study of shared clonotypes between healthy human individuals. General study results and limits: Genetic and exposure-history diversity was limited by the small donor number.

Caucasian adults living in Nashville, Tennessee, provided all samples. Unsorted PBMC DNA sequencing spanned ten immunoSEQ deep assay plates. Clones were read by immunoSEQ multiplex PCR, and TCRdb kept only the in-frame ones, dropping some. The sample includes fewer than 650,000 clones, over 60% of them seen just once. Input material: PBMCs. The receptor was derived from a woman in her thirties or forties in good health. Some clones in this sample may be carry-over from other donors' samples.

Written as DNA, the CDR3 is TGTGCCAGCAGCCCCCTAGGCGGGAGTCTCTCCTACGAGCAGTACTTC. Amino acid sequence: CASSPLGGSLSYEQYF. The chain employs TRBV11-2 and TRBJ2-5; 7 bases map to TRBD2. Gene TRBJ2-7 matches the end of the DNA better, so the J call may be wrong. Germline CDR1 and CDR2: SGHAT and FQNNGV. This CDR3 is built from 16 residues.